The TCR beta chain described here comes from a study of cytomegalovirus exposure and HLA in healthy donors (dated by TCRdb to about 2017). General notes on the study: In an earlier analysis of under 600 of the donors, 250 to 300 Gb of sequence data and 90 million to 120 million unique TCR beta sequences from about 190 million T cells were reported. Roughly 300 gigabases of sequencing data and tens of millions of unique TCR sequences made up an early release that covered several hundred HLA-typed donors. Among the approximately 400 genotyped donors, around 81% belonged to the genetic ancestry cluster associated with self-reported Caucasian donors. The study aimed to test whether cataloging public T cell receptors could reveal signatures of past pathogen exposure. The study profiled the T cell repertoires of under 850 subjects by immunosequencing and related them to cytomegalovirus serostatus. A separate validation cohort of about 110 different subjects was used in addition to the roughly 700-subject first cohort. High-throughput TCR immunosequencing, statistical association of individual TCRs with disease status, and machine learning were combined to predict cytomegalovirus infection status. A later analysis re-analyzed previously published TCR beta repertoires from about 600 donors and added high-resolution HLA genotyping to study TCR occurrence patterns. Rather than using new phenotypic data, the later analysis identified candidate immune exposures from TCR beta sequences and from how often those sequences occurred across donors. An earlier analysis of 587 of the donors used high-throughput TCR beta sequencing to judge whether each TCR beta V gene segment behaved as functional or pseudogenic. Donor age, sex, ethnicity and CMV serostatus were collected together with the repertoire data. A later genetic analysis used genome-wide SNP genotypes for about three fifths of the roughly 700 donors, treating that subset as a discovery cohort. All discovery cohort repertoires had been generated using a single sequencing platform. HLA typing covered class I and class II loci at four-digit resolution. Typing coverage differed by locus: A, B, C, DRB1 and DQB1 were typed in roughly 620-640 donors, DQA1 in about 500, DPA1 in over 600, and DPB1 in around 440. Several DR-DQ haplotypes were handled as single units for association and clustering because linkage in the cohort was strong. Among some 400 genotyped donors of the cohort, an average of approximately 240,000 unique TCR beta nucleotide sequences was sequenced per donor, of which approximately 19% were non-productive.

Here is what the overall study found, with its caveats: The 87-base-pair reads could not distinguish some IMGT-functional V segments, including TRBV6-2 and TRBV6-3, so those segments were excluded. Cytomegalovirus status was reported to be diagnosed by the classifier with high specificity and sensitivity in both the original and validation cohorts. While some public TCRs were present in many individuals, most TCR sequences turned up only very rarely across donors. Presence/absence analyses assumed roughly uniform sequencing depth across donors, an assumption that may not hold. Strong co-occurrence of HLA alleles, especially DR and DQ, made assigning TCR associations to individual alleles difficult. According to a later analysis, parvovirus B19, influenza, CMV and Epstein-Barr virus appeared linked to several top co-occurrence clusters. Specific HLA alleles were associated with 15,000 to 20,000 TCR beta sequences at a false discovery rate of 0.05 in a later analysis. Some 16 rarely observed V segments, including chromosome 9 orphons, were excluded from the earlier analysis of approximately 500 of the donors because counts were too low. According to a later analysis, TCR association rates differed among HLA loci, with DRB1 alleles showing the most associated TCRs and HLA-C alleles showing the fewest. A total of 150 to 200 TCR beta chains were listed by the study as associated with cytomegalovirus. CMV serostatus was the only immune exposure information available for the cohort. A further reported finding was that TCR beta sequences accurately predicted the HLA-A and HLA-B alleles for most subjects in the first cohort. Linkage disequilibrium might explain the correlated functional status among segregating V segments, but an unknown experimental factor could not be ruled out. In a later analysis, HLA-associated TCR beta chains showed more clonal expansion and lower generation probabilities than non-associated chains that were equally common. Broadly in line with IMGT annotations, most TCR beta V segments showed up in productive rearrangements about 90% or about 30% of the time in an earlier analysis of some 590 of the donors. A later analysis found that most CMV-associated TCR beta chains appeared HLA-restricted, with HLA associations seemingly driven largely by CMV exposure. Compared with the approximately 670-donor mean, donors in an Asian-associated ancestry cluster had fewer N-insertions in productive TCRs, according to a later genetic analysis. A cluster of highly shared sequence variants was judged likely to be a technical artifact of the sequencing pipeline. This cohort had only TCR beta chains sequenced, and the lack of alpha or paired-chain data limited which features could be detected. HLA typing was unavailable for some donors at each locus, so association tests used only the typed subset. The authors suggested that the approach could potentially be extended to other disease states and immunological phenotypes. An association between a missense DCLRE1C variant and V-gene and J-gene trimming of TCR beta chains was found in a later genetic analysis and replicated in an independent cohort. A few of the identified cytomegalovirus-associated TCR beta chains were confirmed in vitro to be specific for cytomegalovirus antigens.

In total, about 650 healthy bone marrow donors made up the cohort. All cohort members were sampled while nominally healthy, although unrecorded immune exposures were likely present. The donor was CMV seronegative and belonged to the group of 352 seronegative cohort members. A peripheral blood sample was provided by each donor, and peripheral blood mononuclear cells were used for TCR beta sequencing. The Qiagen DNeasy Blood Extraction Kit was used to extract genomic DNA from the blood cell samples. This clone was picked up one time. The target of this receptor is not known. No much larger clone is present one base from it, and per-base qualities are unavailable. The CDR3 runs 18 amino acids, cysteine and phenylalanine included. CDR3 DNA is the only sequence kept; it has 54 bases, read in frame from the first base. V is clipped by 2 bases and J by 4 bases, and the sequence between their germline boundaries is 18 bases long. Sequences MNHNS (CDR1) and SASEGT (CDR2) are obtained from the germline V gene.

Library preparation employed the immunoSEQ multiplex PCR assay. For the multiplex PCR, a mixture combining 60 forward primers for TCR Vbeta segments and 13 reverse primers for TCR Jbeta segments was used. The CDR3 region of rearranged TCR beta genes was amplified from genomic DNA by a multiplex PCR assay. The amplified TCR beta libraries were sequenced on the Illumina HiSeq System as 87-base-pair reads. As for the authors' bioinformatics: In a later analysis, tens of millions of unique TCR beta chains were counted across the 666 repertoires, and about 9.9 million of these chains were shared by at least two donors. Raw reads were error-corrected and collapsed into unique sequences by a nearest-neighbor algorithm in which closely related sequences were merged to remove PCR and sequencing errors. To assign V, D and J gene segments, CDR3 sequences were aligned to IMGT reference sequences. For a sequence to be retained, a match of at least six nucleotides was required to both a V gene segment and a J gene segment. Rearrangements were called productive when the CDR3 lacked stop codons and stayed in frame with V and J; all others were non-productive. CDR3 was defined by IMGT convention, running from the second conserved V-encoded cysteine to the conserved J-encoded phenylalanine. The earlier analysis of some 600 of the donors excluded sequences that lacked an unambiguous match to a single V gene segment. In an earlier analysis of around 590 of the donors, a V segment was called functional when productive rearrangements were above 56.7%, and segregating when the standard deviation between donors exceeded 5%. A statistical classification framework was built to diagnose cytomegalovirus status from the catalog of TCR beta chain sequences. In a later analysis, V and J genes were assigned by comparing TCR nucleotide sequences against IMGT/GENE-DB human TR gene sequences. In a later analysis, CDR3 sequences and most-parsimonious VDJ recombination scenarios were assigned using the TCRdist pipeline. In a later analysis, each TCR beta chain was defined by its CDR3 amino acid sequence together with its V-gene family, and reads without a unique V-gene family were excluded. A later analysis removed 592 highly shared, low-generation-probability nucleotide sequences to deal with suspected cross-contamination and a sequencing artifact. A later analysis calculated a clonal expansion index for each public chain from normalized within-repertoire ranks of inferred template counts. In a later analysis, generation probabilities were computed using a VDJ recombination model fitted to out-of-frame rearrangements, and the results were checked against IGoR. In a later analysis, hypergeometric tests were used to score TCR-TCR, TCR-HLA and TCR-CMV co-occurrence, with a repertoire-size bias correction applied to TCR pairs. In a later analysis, false discovery rates were estimated by permuting HLA or CMV assignments 20 times. A later analysis grouped co-occurring TCRs with DBSCAN, adding TCRdist sequence similarity when clustering within HLA-allele-positive subsets. Repertoires with fewer than 30,000 or more than 120,000 public chains, plus five repertoires with anomalous nucleotide sharing, were excluded from co-occurrence clustering. TCRdb took over this immuneACCESS table, retaining in-frame rearrangements with V and J assigned. Such tables are incomplete; in checked studies, under half of the missing clones stem from an unresolved V gene, and the remainder is unexplained. V and J calls and clone size come straight from that table; D and trimming were deduced from the DNA. The sample data list approximately 120,000 clones, and more than 70% of these were observed just once. 3% to 4% of the sample belongs to the ten largest clones.

The chain links TRBV6-1 with TRBJ1-6, with no confidently assigned D gene. The sequenced sample consisted of PBMCs. The origin of this receptor is a man aged 30-40 years in good health and CMV-seronegative. The CDR3 region has the sequence CASSENFVRSKYNSPLHF. DNA sequence: TGTGCCAGCAGTGAAAATTTCGTGAGGTCAAAATATAATTCACCCCTCCACTTT.